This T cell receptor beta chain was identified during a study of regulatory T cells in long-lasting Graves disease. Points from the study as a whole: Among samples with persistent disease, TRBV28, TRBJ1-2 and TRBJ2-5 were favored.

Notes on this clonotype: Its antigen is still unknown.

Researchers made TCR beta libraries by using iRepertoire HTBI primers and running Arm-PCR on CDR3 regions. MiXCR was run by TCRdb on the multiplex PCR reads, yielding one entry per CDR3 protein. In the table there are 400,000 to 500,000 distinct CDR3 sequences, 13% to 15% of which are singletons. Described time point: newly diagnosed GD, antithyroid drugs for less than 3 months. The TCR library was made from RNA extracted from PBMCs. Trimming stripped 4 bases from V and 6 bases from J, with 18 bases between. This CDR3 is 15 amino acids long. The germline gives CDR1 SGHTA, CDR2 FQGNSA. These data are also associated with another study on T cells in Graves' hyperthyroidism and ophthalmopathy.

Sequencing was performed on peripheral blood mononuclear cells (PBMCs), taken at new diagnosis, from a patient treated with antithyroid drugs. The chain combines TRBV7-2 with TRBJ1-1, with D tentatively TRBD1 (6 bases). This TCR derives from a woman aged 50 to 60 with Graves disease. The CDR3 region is CASSSHAGGQSEAFF. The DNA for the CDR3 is TGTGCCAGCAGCTCGCATGCCGGGGGGCAGTCTGAAGCTTTCTTT.